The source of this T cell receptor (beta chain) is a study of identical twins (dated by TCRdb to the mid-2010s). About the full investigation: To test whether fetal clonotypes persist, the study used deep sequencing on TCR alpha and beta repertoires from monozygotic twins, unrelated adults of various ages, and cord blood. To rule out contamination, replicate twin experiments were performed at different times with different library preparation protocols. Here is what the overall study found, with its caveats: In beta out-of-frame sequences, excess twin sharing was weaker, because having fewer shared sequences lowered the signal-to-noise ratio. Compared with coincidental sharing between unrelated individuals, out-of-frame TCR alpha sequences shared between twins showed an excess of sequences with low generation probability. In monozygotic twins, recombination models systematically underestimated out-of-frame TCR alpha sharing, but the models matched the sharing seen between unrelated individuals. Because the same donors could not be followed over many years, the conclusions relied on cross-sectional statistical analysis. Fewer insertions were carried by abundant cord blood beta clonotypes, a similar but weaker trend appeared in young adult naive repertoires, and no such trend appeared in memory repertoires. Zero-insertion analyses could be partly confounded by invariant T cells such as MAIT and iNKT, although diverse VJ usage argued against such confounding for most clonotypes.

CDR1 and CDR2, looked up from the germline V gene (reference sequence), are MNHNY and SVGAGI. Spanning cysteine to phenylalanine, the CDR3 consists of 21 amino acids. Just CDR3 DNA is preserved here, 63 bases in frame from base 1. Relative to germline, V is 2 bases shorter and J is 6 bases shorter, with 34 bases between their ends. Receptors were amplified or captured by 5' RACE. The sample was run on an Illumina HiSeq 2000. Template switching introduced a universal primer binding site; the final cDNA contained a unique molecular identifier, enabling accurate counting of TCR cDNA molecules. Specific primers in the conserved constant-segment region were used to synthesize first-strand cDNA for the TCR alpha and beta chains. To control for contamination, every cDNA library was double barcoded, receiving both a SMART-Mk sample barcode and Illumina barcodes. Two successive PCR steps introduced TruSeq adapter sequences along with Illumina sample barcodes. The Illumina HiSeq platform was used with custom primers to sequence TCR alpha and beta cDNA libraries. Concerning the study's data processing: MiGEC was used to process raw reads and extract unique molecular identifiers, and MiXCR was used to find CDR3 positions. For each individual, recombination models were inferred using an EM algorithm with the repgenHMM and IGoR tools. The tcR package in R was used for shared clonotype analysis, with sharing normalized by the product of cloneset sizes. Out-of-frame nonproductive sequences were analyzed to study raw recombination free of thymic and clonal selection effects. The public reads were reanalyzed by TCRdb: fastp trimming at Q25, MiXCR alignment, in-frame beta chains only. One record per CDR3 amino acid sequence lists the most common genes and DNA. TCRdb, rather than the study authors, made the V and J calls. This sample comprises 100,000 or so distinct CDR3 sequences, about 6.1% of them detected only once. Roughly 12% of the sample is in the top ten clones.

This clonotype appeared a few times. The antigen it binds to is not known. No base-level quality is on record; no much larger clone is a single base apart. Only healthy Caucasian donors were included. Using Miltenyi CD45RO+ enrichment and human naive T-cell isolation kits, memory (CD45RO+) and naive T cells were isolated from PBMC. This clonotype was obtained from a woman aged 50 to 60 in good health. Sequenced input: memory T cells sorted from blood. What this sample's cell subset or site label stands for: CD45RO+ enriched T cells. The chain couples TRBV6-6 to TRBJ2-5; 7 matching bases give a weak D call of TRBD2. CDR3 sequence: CASSYLGGEGTSSPRSKTQYF. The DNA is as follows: TGTGCCAGCAGTTACCTTGGGGGGGAGGGGACAAGTAGTCCCCGGTCGAAGACCCAGTACTTC.